The clone carrying this TCR beta chain was seen a handful of times. What it recognizes is unknown. This entry belongs to a study of blood T cells in healthy people across ages. V gave up 2 bases and J gave up 0 bases, with 4 bases separating them. Germline CDR1 is KGHDR and CDR2 is SFDVKD. This CDR3 has 15 residues. It was with a sample-barcoded 5' primer and a J-beta primer mix that a second PCR of about 7 to 12 cycles was run. TCRdb re-analysed the 5' RACE reads in MiXCR, keeping a single row per CDR3 protein. The table includes 1.5 million to 2 million distinct CDR3 sequences, 49% detected once. Isolating PBMCs gave at least 7 million of these cells per sample. There were at least 5.5 micrograms of total RNA extracted from every sample. Findings and limits, study-wide: A roughly linear age-dependent decrease characterized TCR beta diversity per million T cells. Higher diversity and more naive CD4+ cells were features of long-lived donors, compared to aged donors.

The sequence came from a woman aged 40 to 50 in good health. Material for sequencing was blood. The chain links TRBV24-1 to TRBJ2-6; D unclear. The CDR3 reads CATSDWSSGANVLTF. The CDR3 nucleotides are TGTGCCACCAGTGATTGGTCCTCTGGGGCCAACGTCCTGACTTTC.